This TCR beta chain was identified during a study of cytomegalovirus exposure and HLA in healthy donors. Study-level results: As a later analysis showed, several of the most significant clusters appeared to be linked to common viral pathogens. Later on, a genetic analysis was performed. It linked a missense variant in DCLRE1C with V- and J-gene trimming of TCR beta. For presence/absence analyses, sequencing depth was assumed to be roughly uniform across donors.

60 Vbeta and 13 Jbeta primers were used in PCR. TCRdb keeps only in-frame clones here, not all; method: immunoSEQ multiplex PCR. The table includes some 150,000 clones, around 80% detected once. Germline CDR1 SGDLS, CDR2 YYNGEE. The CDR3 runs to 18 residues. J lost 0 bases, V lost 3 bases, and 11 bases had no gene match. A remark on this clone: Its matching antigen is unknown.

The donors gave bone marrow, and they were healthy. This TCR was sampled from a woman aged 45-59 years in good health and CMV-seropositive. The sequenced material came from PBMCs. This chain links TRBV9 with TRBJ2-7; 11 nucleotides align to TRBD2. CDR3 nucleotides: TGTGCCAGCAGCGCCGAGGGACTAGCGGAACATCGCTCCTACGAGCAGTACTTC. Translated: CASSAEGLAEHRSYEQYF.